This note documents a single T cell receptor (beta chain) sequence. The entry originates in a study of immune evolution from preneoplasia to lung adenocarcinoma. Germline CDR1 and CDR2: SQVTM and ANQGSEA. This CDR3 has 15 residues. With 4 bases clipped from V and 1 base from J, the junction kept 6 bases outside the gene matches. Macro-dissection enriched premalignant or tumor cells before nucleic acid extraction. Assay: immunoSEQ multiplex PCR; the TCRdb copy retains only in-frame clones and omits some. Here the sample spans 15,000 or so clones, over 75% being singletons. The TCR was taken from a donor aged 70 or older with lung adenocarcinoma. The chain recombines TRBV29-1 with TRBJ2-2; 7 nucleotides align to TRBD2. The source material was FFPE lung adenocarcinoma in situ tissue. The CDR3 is CSVVVAGVNTGELFF. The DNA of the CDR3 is TGCAGCGTTGTGGTTGCGGGGGTGAACACCGGGGAGCTGTTTTTT.